The 27 T cell receptor beta chains given below trace back to one sample, sequenced in a study of T cells in localized non-small cell lung cancer. Assay: immunoSEQ multiplex PCR; the TCRdb copy retains only in-frame clones and omits some. The sample has about 77,000 clones, around 90% seen once; the top ten hold 20% to 25%. The sample consisted of peripheral blood, taken before any cancer treatment. These receptors all stem from a woman aged 40 to 75 with stage I squamous cell lung carcinoma.

V is TRBV29-1 and J is TRBJ1-2; 8 nucleotides match TRBD1. The CDR3 consists of 13 residues. Germline CDR1 and CDR2: SQVTM and ANQGSEA. The junction had 4 bases not matched to a gene; V was cut back by 3 bases and J by 4 bases. The CDR3 protein is CSVERTGFYGYTF. The CDR3 bases are TGCAGCGTTGAGAGGACAGGGTTCTATGGCTACACCTTC.

The chain carries TRBV18 and TRBJ2-7; 9 bases agree with TRBD1. V lost 3 bases, J lost 3 bases, and 6 bases stayed unmatched. CDR3 length equals 15 residues. Germline V gene sequence: CDR1 KGHSH, CDR2 LQKENI. DNA for the CDR3: TGTGCCAGCTCACCCCTGGGACAGGGAGGCTACGAGCAGTACTTC. It codes for CASSPLGQGGYEQYF.

The V gene is TRBV4-2, the J gene TRBJ2-1, with D maybe TRBD2 (6 bases). CDR1 is LGHNA, CDR2 YNFKEQ, per germline. The CDR3 runs 17 residues. V lost 5 bases and J lost 0, with 17 bases in between. The CDR3 is CASSSSAGTYSYNEQFF. CDR3 nucleotide sequence: TGTGCCAGCAGCTCTAGCGCGGGTACTTACTCCTACAATGAGCAGTTCTTC.

This chain joins TRBV18 and TRBJ2-2; D is unclear. Trimming pared 0 bases from V and 5 bases from J, leaving 10 bases between. The CDR3 contains 15 residues. CDR1 is KGHSH and CDR2 is LQKENI in the germline V gene. CDR3 DNA sequence: TGTGCCAGCTCACCACCGAACAGACCGACCGGGGAGCTGTTTTTT. It codes for CASSPPNRPTGELFF.

The rearrangement links TRBV12-5 to TRBJ2-5, with D unclear. This CDR3 contains 16 residues. The V gene's germline CDR1 is LGHNT and CDR2 FRNRAP. V lost 0 bases, J lost 5 bases, and 16 bases lay in between. CDR3 amino acids: CASGLVRLPLGETQYF. The CDR3 DNA reads TGTGCTAGTGGTTTGGTCCGGCTGCCCCTGGGGGAGACCCAGTACTTC.

This chain uses TRBV27 with TRBJ1-2; 7 bases agree with TRBD1. The CDR3 loop spans 14 amino acids. V shed 6 bases and J 9 bases; nucleotides not matched to a gene: 13. CDR1 and CDR2 (germline): MNHEY, SMNVEV (reference sequence). CDR3 amino acids: CASSPFDPQGSYTF. The CDR3 nucleotides read TGTGCCAGCAGCCCTTTTGACCCACAGGGGAGCTACACCTTC.

This chain uses TRBV23-1 with TRBJ1-1; D unresolved. TRBV23-1 is classed as an ORF, of uncertain function. Trimming removed 4 bases from V and 0 bases from J, with 12 bases in between. The CDR3 is 15 amino acids. The CDR3 DNA follows: TGCGCCAGCAGTCTGGGAAAGGCCCTGAACACTGAAGCTTTCTTT. This encodes CASSLGKALNTEAFF.

V and J are TRBV6-1 and TRBJ2-7; D uncertain. The germline V and J ends were trimmed by 4 bases and 6 bases, with 13 bases remaining between them. The length of the CDR3 is 13 residues. Germline CDR1 reads MNHNS; CDR2 reads SASEGT. As DNA, the CDR3 is TGTGCCAGCAGTGCCCTTGGTTTCTCCGAGCAGTACTTC. As protein: CASSALGFSEQYF.

V is TRBV5-1 and J is TRBJ1-1; D is ambiguous. V was clipped by 2 bases and J by 4 bases, with 12 bases between them. The CDR3 runs 14 residues. The germline CDR1 and CDR2 sequences are SGHRS and YFSETQ. The chain's CDR3 is CASSFTDGGTEAFF. DNA for the CDR3: TGCGCCAGCAGCTTTACGGACGGCGGCACTGAAGCTTTCTTT.

The V gene is TRBV28, the J gene TRBJ2-7; D is ambiguous. V was shortened by 5 bases and J by 0 bases, with 8 bases between the two germline ends. Germline V gene data show CDR1 as MDHEN and CDR2 as SYDVKM. This CDR3 has 13 amino acids. Here the CDR3 DNA reads TGTGCCAGCAGTGGACCCAGCTCCTACGAGCAGTACTTC. Its translation: CASSGPSSYEQYF.

The chain couples TRBV19 to TRBJ2-1; possibly TRBD1 or TRBD2 for D (7 bases each). Germline V gene sequence: CDR1 LNHDA, CDR2 SQIVND (reference sequence). Between the trimmed V and J ends, which lost 5 bases and 3 bases, there was a span of 26 bases. The CDR3 spans 19 residues. CDR3 residues: CASSRQGGRPRSFYNEQFF. CDR3 nucleotides: TGTGCCAGTAGTCGCCAGGGGGGGAGACCCAGAAGCTTCTACAATGAGCAGTTCTTC. The complete variable domain, with remaining parts taken from reference TRBV19 and TRBJ2-1, reads DGGITQSPKYLFRKEGQNVTLSCEQNLNHDAMYWYRQDPGQGLRLIYYSQIVNDFQKGDIAEGYSVSREKKESFPLTVTSAQKNPTAFYLCASSRQGGRPRSFYNEQFFGPGTRLTVL.

The V call is TRBV7-8, the J call TRBJ1-1, with D perhaps matching TRBD1 (6 bases). This CDR3 region has 11 residues. V lost 4 bases and J 8 bases, leaving 8 bases between the germline ends. The V gene's germline CDR1 is SGHVS and CDR2 FQNEAQ. The chain's CDR3 is CASSSTGEAFF. CDR3 in DNA: TGTGCCAGCAGCTCCACAGGGGAAGCTTTCTTT.

The CDR3 here is CASSDSQSGELFF. The CDR3 region has the DNA TGTGCCAGCAGTGACTCGCAATCCGGGGAGCTGTTTTTT. V usage is TRBV6-4 and J usage is TRBJ2-2; D is ambiguous. Germline-derived CDR1 and CDR2 are MRHNA and SNTAGT. V was clipped by 0 bases and J by 6 bases, with 5 bases between them. This CDR3 is 13 amino acids long.

A word on this clone: Other nucleotide sequences in the sample specify the same CDR3. V usage is TRBV6-5 and J usage is TRBJ2-7; 9 nucleotides line up with TRBD1. Germline CDR1 is MNHEY and CDR2 is SVGAGI. There are 14 residues in the CDR3. Trimming cost V 8 bases and J 3 bases; bases outside gene matches: 8. The CDR3 DNA sequence: TGTGCCAGCGGCCCCGGGACAGGGATCTACGAGCAGTACTTC. Its protein product is CASGPGTGIYEQYF.

V usage is TRBV10-3 and J usage is TRBJ2-5; 9 nucleotides match TRBD1. With 4 bases clipped from V and 3 bases from J, the junction kept 3 bases outside the gene matches. Germline V gene lookup returns CDR1 ENHRY and CDR2 SYGVKD. The CDR3 sequence is 14 residues long. The CDR3 coding sequence is TGTGCCATCAGTGCCGGGACAGGGAAAGAGACCCAGTACTTC. This sequence encodes CAISAGTGKETQYF.

This clone has only a few counts. The chain recombines TRBV6-1 with TRBJ1-5; no clear D. This CDR3 contains 16 residues. Looked up from germline, CDR1 is MNHNS and CDR2 is SASEGT. The germline V and J ends were trimmed by 2 bases and 0 bases, with 11 bases remaining between them. The CDR3, as DNA: TGTGCCAGCAGTGAAAAGCCGGTCTATAGCAATCAGCCCCAGCATTTT. Its protein product is CASSEKPVYSNQPQHF.

The chain recombines TRBV9 with TRBJ2-1; D unclear. Between the trimmed V and J ends, which lost 2 bases and 2 bases, there was a span of 14 bases. The CDR3 covers 16 residues. Germline V gene data show CDR1 as SGDLS and CDR2 as YYNGEE. The DNA for the CDR3 is TGTGCCAGCAGCGTCGAGATAGGATACCCCTACAATGAGCAGTTCTTC. This gives the protein CASSVEIGYPYNEQFF.

This clone was counted a single time. The J gene is TRBJ2-7, the V gene TRBV30; D might be TRBD1 (6 bases). Germline V lookup: CDR1 GTSNPN, CDR2 SVGIG (reference sequence). V was trimmed by 0 bases and J by 5 bases, leaving 14 bases between them. The CDR3 length is 14 residues. The DNA for the CDR3 is TGTGCCTGGAGTGTCTGGGGGCGGGTGAACGAGCAGTACTTC. Its protein is CAWSVWGRVNEQYF. The full variable domain, in which reference TRBV30 and TRBJ2-7 provide the parts outside the CDR3, is SQTIHQWPATLVQPVGSPLSLECTVEGTSNPNLYWYRQAAGRGLQLLFYSVGIGQISSEVPQNLSASRPQDRQFILSSKKLLLSDSGFYLCAWSVWGRVNEQYFGPGTRLTVT.

CDR3 residues: CAWSTGLGLVAGGTGELFF. The CDR3 bases are TGTGCCTGGAGTACAGGGTTGGGACTAGTGGCCGGAGGCACCGGGGAGCTGTTTTTT. The V and J genes are TRBV30 and TRBJ2-2, with TRBD2 matching over 8 bases. From germline, CDR1 is GTSNPN and CDR2 SVGIG (reference sequence). J gave up 4 bases and V 2 bases, and 18 bases lay outside the gene matches. This CDR3 has 19 residues.

The V and J genes are TRBV11-2 and TRBJ2-7; 7 nucleotides line up with TRBD1. CDR1 is SGHAT and CDR2 is FQNNGV in the germline V gene. The CDR3 extends over 13 amino acids. J was trimmed by 11 bases and V by 5 bases; bases with no gene match: 12. CDR3 loop: CASSPDHQQGKYF. The CDR3 coding sequence is TGTGCCAGCAGCCCTGATCACCAACAGGGGAAGTACTTC.

The rearrangement uses TRBV6-1 and TRBJ2-7; maybe TRBD1 (5 bases). CDR1 MNHNS and CDR2 SASEGT come from the germline V gene. CDR3 length: 13 amino acids. The CDR3 nucleotides are TGTGCATATCGACAGAACCCCTCCTACGAGCAGTACTTC. Its translation is CAYRQNPSYEQYF.

V usage is TRBV6-1 and J usage is TRBJ1-2; D gene ambiguous. The germline gives CDR1 MNHNS, CDR2 SASEGT. This CDR3 spans 13 amino acids. V lost 4 bases and J 8 bases, leaving 14 bases between the germline ends. CDR3: CASSVPGGIGYTF. CDR3 DNA sequence: TGTGCCAGCAGTGTTCCCGGCGGGATCGGCTACACCTTC.

The rearrangement joins TRBV5-1 to TRBJ1-2; no definite D call. This CDR3 contains 12 residues. CDR1 is SGHRS and CDR2 is YFSETQ in the germline V gene. Trimming pared 0 bases from V and 1 base from J, leaving 1 base between. CDR3 bases: TGCGCCAGCAGCTTGGATAACTATGGCTACACCTTC. It yields the protein CASSLDNYGYTF.

This clone has a handful of counts. This chain joins TRBV2 and TRBJ1-4; no firm D call. Germline V CDR1 and CDR2: SNHLY, FYNNEI. The CDR3 has 14 residues. V lost 3 bases and J lost 0, with 5 bases in between. CDR3 loop: CASSDATTNEKLFF. The CDR3 DNA follows: TGTGCCAGCAGTGATGCGACAACTAATGAAAAACTGTTTTTT. Drawing the rest from reference TRBV2 and TRBJ1-4, the complete variable domain is EPEVTQTPSHQVTQMGQEVILRCVPISNHLYFYWYRQILGQKVEFLVSFYNNEISEKSEIFDDQFSVERPDGSNFTLKIRSTKLEDSAMYFCASSDATTNEKLFFGSGTQLSVL.

This clone was seen just once. This chain links TRBV10-3 with TRBJ1-1; D might be TRBD1 (6 bases). Germline-derived CDR1 and CDR2 are ENHRY and SYGVKD. CDR3 size: 16 residues. V lost 6 bases to trimming and J lost 0 bases, with 17 bases between them. This CDR3 is CAIRVGAGSLNTEAFF. DNA for the CDR3: TGTGCCATCAGGGTGGGGGCAGGATCCCTGAACACTGAAGCTTTCTTT.

The rearrangement links TRBV5-4 to TRBJ2-3, with unresolved D. Trimming removed 0 bases at V and 6 bases at J, with 8 bases between. CDR1 and CDR2 (germline): SGHNT, YYREEE (reference sequence). The CDR3 is 13 amino acids. The DNA of the CDR3 is TGTGCCAGCAGCTTGGCTCCGGCGGATACGCAGTATTTT. It is translated as CASSLAPADTQYF.

The chain couples TRBV10-3 to TRBJ2-2, with 13 bases identical to TRBD2. J gave up 3 bases and V 6 bases, and 4 bases lay outside the gene matches. The CDR3 runs to 16 residues. The germline gives CDR1 ENHRY, CDR2 SYGVKD. This chain's CDR3 is CAIRTGLAGDTGELFF. The DNA for the CDR3 is TGTGCCATCAGAACCGGACTAGCGGGGGACACCGGGGAGCTGTTTTTT.